Listed below are T cell receptor beta chains from one sample, sequenced in a study of T cells in Graves' hyperthyroidism and ophthalmopathy. Using its own MiXCR run on the multiplex PCR reads, TCRdb lists one record per CDR3 protein. The profile covers a few hundred thousand distinct CDR3 sequences, with approximately 15% appearing a single time and approximately 7.4% taken by the ten largest. Input material: blood. The receptor source for this set is a woman aged 25 to 45 with Graves' hyperthyroidism. Both conserved end residues are part of each CDR3. The D gene is left open where the match is weak. Size values are once, few and many counts, or a class for expanded clones, and some rows have none.

TRBJ2-1 TRBD2 many TRBV12-3/TRBV12-4 CASSPKLGLAGGHEQFF TGTGCCAGCAGTCCGAAACTCGGACTAGCGGGAGGACATGAGCAGTTCTTC
TRBJ2-1 - many TRBV5-6 CASSPIGHNEQFF TGTGCCAGCAGCCCTATAGGGCATAATGAGCAGTTCTTC
TRBJ1-1 TRBD1 many TRBV10-3 CATRTQGTGNTEAFF TGTGCCACCCGAACACAGGGGACAGGGAACACTGAAGCTTTCTTT
TRBJ1-5 - - TRBV7-2 CASSLRFGIGNTNSNQPQHF TGTGCCAGCAGCTTAAGGTTTGGTATTGGGAATACCAATAGCAATCAGCCCCAGCATTTT
TRBJ1-4 - - TRBV6-2/TRBV6-3 CVSLALKTEKLFF TGTGTCAGCCTAGCTCTAAAGACGGAAAAACTGTTTTTT
TRBJ2-2 - many TRBV3-1 CASSQAGRRGNTGELFF TGTGCCAGCAGCCAAGCTGGTAGGCGGGGGAACACCGGGGAGCTGTTTTTT
TRBJ2-2 TRBD2 many TRBV5-1 CASSLTSGDTGELFF TGCGCCAGCAGCTTGACTAGCGGGGACACCGGGGAGCTGTTTTTT
TRBJ2-7 - many TRBV6-1 CASTTRYEQYF TGTGCCAGTACGACACGCTACGAGCAGTACTTC
TRBJ2-7 - few TRBV11-1 CASSSDFFGDSGRGNEQYF TGTGCCAGCAGCTCGGACTTCTTTGGGGATTCAGGGAGAGGGAACGAGCAGTACTTC
TRBJ2-7 TRBD2 few TRBV5-1 CASSLGPRGVSEQYF TGCGCCAGCAGCTTGGGCCCCCGGGGGGTAAGTGAGCAGTACTTC
TRBJ2-5 - many TRBV28 CASSYLGSGQETQYF TGTGCCAGCAGTTATTTGGGTAGCGGACAAGAGACCCAGTACTTC
TRBJ2-1 TRBD1 many TRBV28 CATHRGGNEQFF TGTGCCACCCACAGGGGTGGGAATGAGCAGTTCTTC
TRBJ2-1 TRBD2 many TRBV7-2 CASSLVILGLAGDNEQFF TGTGCCAGCAGCTTAGTGATTCTGGGACTAGCGGGAGACAATGAGCAGTTCTTC
TRBJ2-7 TRBD1 - TRBV20-1 CSAKQGRGEQYF TGCAGTGCTAAACAGGGGAGAGGCGAGCAGTACTTC
TRBJ1-1 - many TRBV11-1 CASSLRGSGTEAFF TGTGCCAGCAGCTTACGGGGGTCTGGAACTGAAGCTTTCTTT
TRBJ2-5 - - TRBV7-7 CASSLVPGAETQYF TGTGCTAGCAGCTTAGTTCCAGGGGCCGAGACCCAGTACTTC
TRBJ2-3 - many TRBV9 CASSVGRGTDTQYF TGTGCCAGCAGCGTAGGAAGGGGCACAGATACGCAGTATTTT
TRBJ2-5 TRBD1 - TRBV24-1 CATSDPTGEETHYF TGTGCCACCAGTGACCCGACAGGGGAAGAGACCCATTACTTC
TRBJ1-5 TRBD1 - TRBV6-1 CASRRTGSWNQPQHF TGTGCCAGCAGGAGGACAGGATCTTGGAATCAGCCCCAGCATTTT
TRBJ2-5 TRBD1 many TRBV12-3/TRBV12-4 CASSLGVGGEETQYF TGTGCCAGCAGTTTAGGCGTAGGGGGCGAAGAGACCCAGTACTTC
TRBJ2-6 - - TRBV6-1 CASSELAGSGANVLTF TGTGCCAGCAGTGAATTGGCAGGGTCTGGGGCCAACGTCCTGACTTTC
TRBJ2-7 - many TRBV20-1 CSASSTRSYEQYF TGCAGTGCTAGTTCGACTAGATCCTACGAGCAGTACTTC
TRBJ1-4 TRBD1 many TRBV20-1 CSAAEGTGGFNEKLFF TGCAGTGCGGCCGAGGGGACAGGGGGCTTTAATGAAAAACTGTTTTTT
TRBJ2-4 - many TRBV11-2 CASSPPAGWNIQYF TGTGCCAGCAGCCCTCCGGCAGGGTGGAACATTCAGTACTTC
TRBJ2-2 - few TRBV27 CASSQRRGNTGELFF TGTGCCAGCAGTCAAAGACGGGGTAACACCGGGGAGCTGTTTTTT
TRBJ1-1 - many TRBV7-9 CASKGRKNTEAFF TGTGCCAGCAAAGGACGGAAGAACACTGAAGCTTTCTTT
TRBJ2-3 - - TRBV3-1 CASSQVSGVGTDTQYF TGTGCCAGCAGCCAAGTTTCGGGGGTTGGCACAGATACGCAGTATTTT
TRBJ2-1 TRBD2 many TRBV18 CASLTRLAGGDEQFF TGTGCCAGCTTGACACGACTAGCGGGAGGGGATGAGCAGTTCTTC
TRBJ2-1 TRBD2 many TRBV7-3 CASSPHLAGGPGNEQFF TGTGCCAGCAGCCCCCATCTAGCGGGAGGGCCAGGAAATGAGCAGTTCTTC
TRBJ2-7 - few TRBV5-6 CASSLDWGGEYEQYF TGTGCCAGCAGCTTGGATTGGGGCGGGGAATACGAGCAGTACTTC
TRBJ2-5 - once TRBV29-1 CSVGQIGETQYF TGCAGCGTTGGTCAAATCGGGGAGACCCAGTACTTC
TRBJ2-7 TRBD2 - TRBV4-1 CASSQEYGLAAEQYF TGCGCCAGCAGCCAAGAATACGGACTAGCGGCTGAGCAGTACTTC
TRBJ2-1 - many TRBV18 CASTSREGSFLDEQFF TGTGCCAGCACGTCACGTGAGGGATCCTTTTTGGATGAGCAGTTCTTC
TRBJ2-1 - - TRBV27 CASGGRGSRSEEQFF TGTGCCAGCGGGGGGAGGGGGTCAAGGTCGGAGGAACAGTTCTTC
TRBJ1-5 - many TRBV24-1 CATSDFGRNLSQPQHF TGTGCCACCAGTGATTTCGGTAGAAATCTGTCGCAGCCCCAGCATTTT
TRBJ2-7 - many TRBV3-2 CASSQDNEGPTGEQYF TGTGCCAGCAGCCAAGATAATGAGGGACCAACAGGAGAGCAGTACTTC
TRBJ1-4 - - TRBV7-2 CASSIQAELREKLFF TGTGCCAGCAGCATACAAGCTGAATTGAGAGAAAAACTGTTTTTT
TRBJ2-5 TRBD2 many TRBV28 CASRIPGLEETQYF TGTGCCAGCAGAATCCCGGGACTAGAAGAGACCCAGTACTTC
TRBJ2-3 TRBD2 many TRBV7-2 CASSLDPTLAGSADTQYF TGTGCCAGCAGCTTAGATCCCACACTAGCGGGATCCGCAGATACGCAGTATTTT
TRBJ2-7 TRBD2 - TRBV30 CAWSPGLAGVYEQYF TGTGCCTGGAGTCCGGGACTAGCGGGAGTTTACGAGCAGTACTTC
TRBJ2-4 TRBD2 few TRBV27 CASSSRTSGDIAKNIQYF TGTGCCAGCAGTAGTCGGACTAGCGGGGATATAGCCAAAAACATTCAGTACTTC
TRBJ1-1 - - TRBV10-3 CAISPRARNTEAFF TGTGCCATCAGCCCCCGGGCCCGGAACACTGAAGCTTTCTTT
TRBJ2-2 TRBD2 few TRBV24-1 CAAEGRATGELFF TGTGCCGCCGAAGGGAGGGCCACCGGGGAGCTGTTTTTT
TRBJ2-3 TRBD2 - TRBV20-1 CSGGLLAVDTQYF TGCAGTGGGGGCCTACTAGCGGTCGATACGCAGTATTTT
TRBJ1-3 TRBD1 - TRBV13 CASSLDRAIGNTIYF TGTGCCAGCAGCTTGGACAGGGCGATAGGAAACACCATATATTTT